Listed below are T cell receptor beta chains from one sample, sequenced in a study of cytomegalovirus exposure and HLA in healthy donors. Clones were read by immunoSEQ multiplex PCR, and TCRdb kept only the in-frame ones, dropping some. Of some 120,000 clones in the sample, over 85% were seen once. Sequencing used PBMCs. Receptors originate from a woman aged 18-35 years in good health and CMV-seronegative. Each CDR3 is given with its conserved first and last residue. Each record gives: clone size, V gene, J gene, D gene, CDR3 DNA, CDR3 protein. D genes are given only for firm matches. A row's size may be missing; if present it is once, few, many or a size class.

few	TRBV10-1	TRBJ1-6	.	TGCGCCAGCAGTGAGCCAGGGAGGAATTCACCCCTCCACTTT	CASSEPGRNSPLHF
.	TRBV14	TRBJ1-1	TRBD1	TGTGCCAGCAGCCAAAGACAGGGGATGAACACTGAAGCTTTCTTT	CASSQRQGMNTEAFF
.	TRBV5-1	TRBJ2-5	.	TGCGCCAGCAGCTTGTCGGGGGTGCAAGAGACCCAGTACTTC	CASSLSGVQETQYF
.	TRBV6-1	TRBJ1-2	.	TGTGCCAGCAGTGAAAATCCCAGGGTGAACTATGGCTACACCTTC	CASSENPRVNYGYTF
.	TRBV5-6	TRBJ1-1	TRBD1	TGTGCCAGCAGCCCCACAGGGGTCAGCACTGAAGCTTTCTTT	CASSPTGVSTEAFF
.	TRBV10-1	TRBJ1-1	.	TGCGCCAGCACTAGGAAGGAAGCTTTCTTT	CASTRKEAFF
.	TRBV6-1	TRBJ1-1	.	TGTGCCACATGCGACAGAACCCCTGAAGCTTTCTTT	CATCDRTPEAFF
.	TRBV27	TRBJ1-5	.	TGTGCCAGCAGTTTATCGCGGGATCAGCCCCAGCATTTT	CASSLSRDQPQHF
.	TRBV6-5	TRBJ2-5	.	TGTGCCAGCAGTTCCTCAGGGGATACCCAGTACTTC	CASSSSGDTQYF
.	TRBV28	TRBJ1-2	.	TGTGCCAGCAGTTTGGGGCGTAATTATGGCTACACCTTC	CASSLGRNYGYTF
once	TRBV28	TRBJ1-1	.	TGTGCCAGCAGTTTATTCGTCGGGAGGCGGTGGTCTTTCTTT	CASSLFVGRRWSFF
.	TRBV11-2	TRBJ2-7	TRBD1	TGTGCCAGCAGCTTATATGCAGGGGGCTACGAGCAGTACTTC	CASSLYAGGYEQYF
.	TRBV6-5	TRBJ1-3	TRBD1	TGTGCCAGCAGTTACTCGGGACAGGGGCCTGGAAACACCATATATTTT	CASSYSGQGPGNTIYF
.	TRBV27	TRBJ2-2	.	TGTGCCAGCAGACGTGAAGGGGGCTGGGCGGCGGGGACCGGGGAGCTGTTTTTT	CASRREGGWAAGTGELFF
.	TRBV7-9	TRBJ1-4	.	TGTGCCAGCAGCTCCTCTGCGGGGAAACTGTTTTTT	CASSSSAGKLFF
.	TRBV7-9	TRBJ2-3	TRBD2	TGTGCCAGCAGCCCTTCTGGGGCTAGCGGGCGGGATACGCAGTATTTT	CASSPSGASGRDTQYF
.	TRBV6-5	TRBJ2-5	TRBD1	TGTGCCAGCAGTTACGACAGGGCAGAGACCCAGTACTTC	CASSYDRAETQYF
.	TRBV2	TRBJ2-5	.	TGTGCCAGCAACGGCCGGCCGGGGACCCAGTACTTC	CASNGRPGTQYF
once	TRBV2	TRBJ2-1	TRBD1	TGTGCCAGCAGTTATACAGGGGGAAGCTCCTACAATGAGCAGTTCTTC	CASSYTGGSSYNEQFF
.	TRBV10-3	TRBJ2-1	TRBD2	TGTGCCATCAGTGTACAAGCGGGAGTCTACAATGAGCAGTTCTTC	CAISVQAGVYNEQFF
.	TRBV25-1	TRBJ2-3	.	TGTGCCAGCAGTGGACAGGCGTACACAGATACGCAGTATTTT	CASSGQAYTDTQYF
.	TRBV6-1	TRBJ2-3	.	TGTGCCAGCAGTGAACAGCGCTCTACAGATACGCAGTATTTT	CASSEQRSTDTQYF
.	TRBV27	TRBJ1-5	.	TGTGCCAGCAGTTACGGGTCCGGGAATCAGCCCCAGCATTTT	CASSYGSGNQPQHF
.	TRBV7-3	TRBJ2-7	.	TGTGCCAGCAGTCCCGGGTGGTCCTACGAGCAGTACTTC	CASSPGWSYEQYF
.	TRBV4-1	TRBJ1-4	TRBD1	TGCGCCAGCAGCCAAGGGGCAGGGGGCGAAAAACTGTTTTTT	CASSQGAGGEKLFF
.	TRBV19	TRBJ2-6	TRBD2	TGTGCCAGTAGTTGGGGGGGCTCTGGGGCCAACGTCCTGACTTTC	CASSWGGSGANVLTF